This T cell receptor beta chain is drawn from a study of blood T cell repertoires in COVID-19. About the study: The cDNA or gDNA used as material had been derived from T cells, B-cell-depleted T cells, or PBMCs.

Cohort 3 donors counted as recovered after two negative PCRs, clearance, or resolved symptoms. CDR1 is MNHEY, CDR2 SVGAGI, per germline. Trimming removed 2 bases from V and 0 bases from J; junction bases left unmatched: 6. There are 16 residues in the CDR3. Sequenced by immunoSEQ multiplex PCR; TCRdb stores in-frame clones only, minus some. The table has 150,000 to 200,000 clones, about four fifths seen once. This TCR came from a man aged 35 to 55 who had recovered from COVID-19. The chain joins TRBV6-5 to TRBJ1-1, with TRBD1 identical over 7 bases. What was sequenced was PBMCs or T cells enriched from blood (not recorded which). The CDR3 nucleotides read TGTGCCAGCAGTTACACCCAGGGGGGTATGAACACTGAAGCTTTCTTT. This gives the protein CASSYTQGGMNTEAFF.